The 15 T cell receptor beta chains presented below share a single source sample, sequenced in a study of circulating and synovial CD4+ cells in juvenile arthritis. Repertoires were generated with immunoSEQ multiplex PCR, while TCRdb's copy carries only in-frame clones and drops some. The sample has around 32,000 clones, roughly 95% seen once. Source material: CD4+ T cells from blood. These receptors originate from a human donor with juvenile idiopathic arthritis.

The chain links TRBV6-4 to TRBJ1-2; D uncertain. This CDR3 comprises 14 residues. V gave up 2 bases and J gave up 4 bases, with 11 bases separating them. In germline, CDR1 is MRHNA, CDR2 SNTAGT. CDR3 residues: CASSDEGKGYGYTF. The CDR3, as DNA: TGTGCCAGCAGTGACGAGGGAAAGGGCTATGGCTACACCTTC.

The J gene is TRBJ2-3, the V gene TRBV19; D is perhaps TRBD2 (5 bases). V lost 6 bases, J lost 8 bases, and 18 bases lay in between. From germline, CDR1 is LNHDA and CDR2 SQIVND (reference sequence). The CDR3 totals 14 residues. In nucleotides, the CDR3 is TGTGCCAGTAGGGATACTAGGGTGTCCGGTACGCAGTATTTT. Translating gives CASRDTRVSGTQYF.

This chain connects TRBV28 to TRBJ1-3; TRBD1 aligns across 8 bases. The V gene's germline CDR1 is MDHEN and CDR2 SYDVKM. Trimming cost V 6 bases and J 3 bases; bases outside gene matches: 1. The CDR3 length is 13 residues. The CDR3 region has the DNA TGTGCCAGCAGAGGACAGGGTGGAAACACCATATATTTT. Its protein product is CASRGQGGNTIYF.

The CDR3 bases are TGTGCCAGCAGCTTAGGCGGAGGGGATCAGCCCCAGCATTTT. This encodes CASSLGGGDQPQHF. The rearrangement uses TRBV11-2 and TRBJ1-5, with a possible D match to TRBD1 (5 bases). The CDR3 covers 14 residues. Germline V gene sequence: CDR1 SGHAT, CDR2 FQNNGV. The ends were cut back, 1 base at V and 5 bases at J, with 9 bases in the middle.

The CDR3 DNA is TGTGCCAGCAGCCGCCGGGGCCAAGAGACCCAGTACTTC. It yields the protein CASSRRGQETQYF. The chain is built from TRBV2 and TRBJ2-5; the D gene is possibly TRBD2 (5 bases). V dropped 6 bases and J dropped 1 base, with 9 bases sitting between them. CDR1 is SNHLY, CDR2 FYNNEI, per germline. CDR3 length: 13 residues.

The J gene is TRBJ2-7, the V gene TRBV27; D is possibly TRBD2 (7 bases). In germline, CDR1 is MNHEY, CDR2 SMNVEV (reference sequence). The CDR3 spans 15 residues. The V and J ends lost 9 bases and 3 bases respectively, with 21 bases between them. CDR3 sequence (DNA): TGTGCCAGTCGACCGGGGGGCGACGATTTCTACGAGCAGTACTTC. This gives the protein CASRPGGDDFYEQYF.

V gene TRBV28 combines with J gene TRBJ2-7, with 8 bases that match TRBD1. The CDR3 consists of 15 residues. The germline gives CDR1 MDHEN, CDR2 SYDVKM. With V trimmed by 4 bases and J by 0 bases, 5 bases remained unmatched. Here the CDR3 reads CASSSPGQGSYEQYF. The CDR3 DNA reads TGTGCCAGCAGTTCCCCTGGACAGGGCTCCTACGAGCAGTACTTC.

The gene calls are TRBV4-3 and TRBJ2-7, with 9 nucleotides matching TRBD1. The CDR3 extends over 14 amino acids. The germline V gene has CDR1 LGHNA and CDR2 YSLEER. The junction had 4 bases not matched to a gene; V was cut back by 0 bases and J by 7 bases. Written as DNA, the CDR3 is TGCGCCAGCAGCCAAGAACAGGGGGCGGGGGAGCAGTACTTC. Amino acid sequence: CASSQEQGAGEQYF.

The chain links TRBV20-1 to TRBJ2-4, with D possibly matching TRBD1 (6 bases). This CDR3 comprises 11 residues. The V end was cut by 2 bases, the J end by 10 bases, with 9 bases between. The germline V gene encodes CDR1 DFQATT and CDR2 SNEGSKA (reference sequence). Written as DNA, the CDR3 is TGCAGTGCTAGACCACAGGGTATTCAGTACTTC. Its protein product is CSARPQGIQYF.

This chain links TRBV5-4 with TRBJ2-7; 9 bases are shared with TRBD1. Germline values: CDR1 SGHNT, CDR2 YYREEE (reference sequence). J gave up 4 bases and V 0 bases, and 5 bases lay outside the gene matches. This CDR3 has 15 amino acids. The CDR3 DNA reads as TGTGCCAGCAGCTTGGGAGGGACAGGGCTTTACGAGCAGTACTTC. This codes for CASSLGGTGLYEQYF.

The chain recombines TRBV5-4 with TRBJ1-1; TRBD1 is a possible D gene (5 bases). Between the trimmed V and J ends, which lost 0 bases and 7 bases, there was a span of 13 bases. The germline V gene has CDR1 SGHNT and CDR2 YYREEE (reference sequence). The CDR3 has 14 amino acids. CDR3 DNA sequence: TGTGCCAGCAGCTTGGCGTCCAGGGAGGGTGAAGCTTTCTTT. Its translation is CASSLASREGEAFF.

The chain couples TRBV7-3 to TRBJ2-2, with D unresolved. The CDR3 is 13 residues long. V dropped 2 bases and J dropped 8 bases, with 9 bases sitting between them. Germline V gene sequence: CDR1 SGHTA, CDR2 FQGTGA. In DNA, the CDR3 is TGTGCCAGCAGCTTATTAACTGTGGGGGAGCTGTTTTTT. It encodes CASSLLTVGELFF.

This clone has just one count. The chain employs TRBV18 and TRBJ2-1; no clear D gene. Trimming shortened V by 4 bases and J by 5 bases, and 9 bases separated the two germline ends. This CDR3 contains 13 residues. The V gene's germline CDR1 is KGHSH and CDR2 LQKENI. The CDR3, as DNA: TGTGCCAGCTCACGAAACCGGGACAATGAGCAGTTCTTC. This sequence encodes CASSRNRDNEQFF.

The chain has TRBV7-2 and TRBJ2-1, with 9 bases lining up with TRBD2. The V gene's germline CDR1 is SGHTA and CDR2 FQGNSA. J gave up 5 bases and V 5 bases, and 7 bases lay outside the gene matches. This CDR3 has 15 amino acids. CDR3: CASSIRSGGNNEQFF. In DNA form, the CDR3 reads TGTGCCAGCAGCATCCGTAGCGGGGGCAACAATGAGCAGTTCTTC.

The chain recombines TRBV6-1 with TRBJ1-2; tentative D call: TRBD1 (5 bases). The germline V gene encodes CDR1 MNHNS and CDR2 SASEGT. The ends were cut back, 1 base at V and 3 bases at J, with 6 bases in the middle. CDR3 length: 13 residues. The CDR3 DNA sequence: TGTGCCAGCAGTGAAGAAGGGGACTATGGCTACACCTTC. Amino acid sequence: CASSEEGDYGYTF.